These T cell receptor beta chains were read from a single sample in a study of T cell repertoires in ileal Crohn's disease. Clones were read by immunoSEQ multiplex PCR, and TCRdb kept only the in-frame ones, dropping some. The sample includes around 8,500 clones, 95% to 97% of them seen just once. The sample taken for sequencing was ileal tissue. The receptors here all came from an adult with Crohn's disease. Each CDR3 is given with its conserved first and last residue. The D gene is left open where the match is weak. Some rows mark clone size as missing; the rest say once, few, many or name a class of expanded clone.

v_call	d_call	j_call	clone_size	cdr3_aa	cdr3_nt
TRBV4-3	TRBD2	TRBJ2-1	.	CASSQDTSGGPLRDNEQFF	TGCGCCAGCAGCCAAGATACTAGCGGGGGGCCCCTACGGGACAATGAGCAGTTCTTC
TRBV11-2	TRBD1	TRBJ2-7	few	CASRTGGLYEQYF	TGTGCCAGCAGGACAGGGGGGTTATACGAGCAGTACTTC
TRBV7-9	.	TRBJ2-1	.	CASRQVPGAYNEQFF	TGTGCCAGCAGGCAGGTACCGGGGGCCTACAATGAGCAGTTCTTC
TRBV19	.	TRBJ1-5	.	CASGTPFSNQPQHF	TGTGCCAGCGGGACACCCTTTAGCAATCAGCCCCAGCATTTT
TRBV5-1	.	TRBJ2-7	.	CASRPRTAHYEQYF	TGCGCCAGCCGCCCTAGGACAGCCCACTACGAGCAGTACTTC
TRBV2	TRBD1	TRBJ2-3	.	CASIRAGGGSDTQYF	TGTGCCAGCATTCGGGCAGGGGGCGGCTCAGATACGCAGTATTTT
TRBV19	TRBD1	TRBJ1-2	.	CASSIPGQGYGYTF	TGTGCCAGTAGTATCCCGGGACAGGGTTATGGCTACACCTTC
TRBV18	.	TRBJ1-3	.	CASSPGLAGNTIYF	TGTGCCAGCTCACCGGGCTTAGCTGGAAACACCATATATTTT
TRBV5-1	TRBD1	TRBJ2-3	.	CASSLEGQGGEYF	TGCGCCAGCAGCTTGGAGGGACAGGGAGGGGAGTATTTT
TRBV28	.	TRBJ2-7	.	CASSPIEAYEQYF	TGTGCCAGCAGCCCTATCGAGGCCTACGAGCAGTACTTC
TRBV27	.	TRBJ1-6	.	CASSLGGNSPLHF	TGTGCCAGCTCCCTCGGGGGTAATTCACCCCTCCACTTT
TRBV5-5	TRBD1	TRBJ2-2	.	CASRKEDRLSTDPNTGELFF	TGTGCCAGCAGAAAAGAGGACAGGCTCTCAACTGACCCGAACACCGGGGAGCTGTTTTTT
TRBV30	TRBD1	TRBJ1-6	.	CAWSVSGTGNSPLHF	TGTGCCTGGAGTGTGAGCGGGACAGGGAATTCACCCCTCCACTTT
TRBV28	.	TRBJ1-3	.	CASSESGKAGNTIYF	TGTGCCAGCAGTGAATCAGGGAAGGCTGGAAACACCATATATTTT
TRBV27	.	TRBJ2-1	.	CASRRDSSSYNEQFF	TGTGCCAGCAGGAGGGACTCGAGCTCCTACAATGAGCAGTTCTTC
TRBV29-1	.	TRBJ2-5	.	CSVSTDQETQYF	TGCAGCGTTTCGACAGACCAAGAGACCCAGTACTTC
TRBV5-5	TRBD2	TRBJ2-5	.	CASSRTSGAPMAQYF	TGTGCCAGCAGCCGGACTAGCGGGGCCCCGATGGCCCAGTACTTC
TRBV9	.	TRBJ2-1	.	CASSVDGWEDYQFF	TGTGCCAGCAGCGTAGATGGGTGGGAGGACTACCAGTTCTTC
TRBV11-2	TRBD2	TRBJ2-7	.	CASSLAGRAHEQYF	TGTGCCAGCAGCTTAGCGGGGAGGGCCCACGAGCAGTACTTC
TRBV7-2	TRBD2	TRBJ2-3	.	CASRSRAGGQDTQYF	TGTGCCAGCAGAAGCAGGGCGGGGGGGCAAGATACGCAGTATTTT
TRBV6-6	.	TRBJ1-2	.	CASSSRQDGYTF	TGTGCCAGCAGTTCGAGACAGGATGGCTACACCTTC
TRBV18	.	TRBJ2-7	.	CASSPRDRTYEQYF	TGTGCCAGCTCACCGCGGGACAGAACCTACGAGCAGTACTTC
TRBV4-3	TRBD2	TRBJ2-3	.	CASSQGGPTSWGTQYF	TGCGCCAGCAGCCAAGGGGGCCCGACTAGCTGGGGTACGCAGTATTTT
TRBV6-1	.	TRBJ1-5	.	CASSEGRKGNQPQHF	TGTGCCAGCAGTGAGGGGAGGAAGGGCAATCAGCCCCAGCATTTT
TRBV14	TRBD1	TRBJ1-1	.	CASSTRDRYALNTEAFF	TGTGCCAGCAGCACGCGGGACAGATACGCACTGAACACTGAAGCTTTCTTT
TRBV27	TRBD2	TRBJ2-5	once	CASSRAGWGVGETQYF	TGTGCCAGCAGCCGAGCGGGGTGGGGGGTTGGGGAGACCCAGTACTTC
TRBV5-6	.	TRBJ2-2	once	CASSSIVTGELFF	TGTGCCAGCAGCTCCATAGTAACCGGGGAGCTGTTTTTT
TRBV11-1	.	TRBJ2-7	.	CASSPGGAYEQYF	TGTGCCAGCAGCCCCGGCGGCGCCTACGAGCAGTACTTC
TRBV19	TRBD2	TRBJ2-1	.	CASSLSVSGGAGRRNEQFF	TGTGCCAGCTCCTTATCGGTTAGCGGGGGGGCCGGGCGTCGAAATGAGCAGTTCTTC
TRBV6-5	.	TRBJ1-2	.	CATLRDYGYTF	TGTGCCACCCTGAGGGATTATGGCTACACCTTC
TRBV7-6	.	TRBJ1-3	.	CASSFGTLLAGNTIYF	TGTGCCAGCAGCTTCGGGACACTTCTCGCTGGAAACACCATATATTTT
TRBV30	TRBD1	TRBJ1-1	.	CACTDRGNRAFF	TGTGCCTGTACCGACAGGGGGAATCGAGCTTTCTTT
TRBV5-1	.	TRBJ1-4	.	CASSLVGSTNEKLFF	TGCGCCAGCAGCTTGGTCGGTTCCACTAATGAAAAACTGTTTTTT
TRBV2	.	TRBJ2-5	.	CASSGQRTLQETQYF	TGTGCCAGCTCAGGGCAGAGAACCCTCCAAGAGACCCAGTACTTC
TRBV19	TRBD1	TRBJ1-1	.	CASEGATEAFF	TGTGCCAGTGAGGGGGCTACTGAAGCTTTCTTT
TRBV30	.	TRBJ1-2	.	CAWKAGLTSYGYTF	TGTGCCTGGAAGGCAGGGCTCACTTCCTATGGCTACACCTTC
TRBV19	.	TRBJ1-6	.	CASSKGEGSYNSPLHF	TGTGCCAGTAGTAAAGGAGAAGGCTCCTATAATTCACCCCTCCACTTT
TRBV2	.	TRBJ2-5	.	CASSQVRETQYF	TGTGCCAGCAGTCAGGTCCGGGAGACCCAGTACTTC
TRBV7-2	.	TRBJ2-5	.	CASSLSRTQETQYF	TGTGCCAGCAGCTTATCGAGGACACAAGAGACCCAGTACTTC
TRBV28	.	TRBJ1-2	.	CASSFAAHGYTF	TGTGCCAGCAGTTTCGCGGCTCATGGCTACACCTTC
TRBV2	.	TRBJ1-1	.	CASSNRANTEAFF	TGTGCCAGCAGTAACAGGGCGAACACTGAAGCTTTCTTT
TRBV29-1	TRBD1	TRBJ1-2	.	CSAAGQGTWGYTF	TGCAGCGCCGCGGGACAGGGAACCTGGGGCTACACCTTC
TRBV7-3	TRBD1	TRBJ1-2	.	CASSPDRGDGYTF	TGTGCCAGCAGCCCCGACAGGGGAGACGGCTACACCTTC
TRBV18	TRBD1	TRBJ2-1	.	CASSLLQGQGYNEQFF	TGTGCCAGCTCACTACTTCAGGGACAGGGCTACAATGAGCAGTTCTTC
TRBV5-1	TRBD1	TRBJ1-2	.	CASSPVEGGGYTF	TGCGCCAGCAGCCCAGTCGAAGGGGGCGGCTACACCTTC
TRBV27	TRBD2	TRBJ2-3	.	CASSLMRGAGDTQYF	TGTGCCAGCAGTCTCATGCGGGGGGCGGGGGATACGCAGTATTTT
TRBV28	.	TRBJ1-5	.	CASSLGGSNQPQHF	TGTGCCAGCAGTTTGGGAGGGAGCAATCAGCCCCAGCATTTT
TRBV2	.	TRBJ2-6	.	CASIRTRSGANVLTF	TGTGCCAGCATTAGAACCCGCTCTGGGGCCAACGTCCTGACTTTC
TRBV6-5	.	TRBJ2-3	.	CASSPRLVSDTQYF	TGTGCCAGCAGCCCCCGACTAGTGTCAGATACGCAGTATTTT
TRBV27	.	TRBJ1-1	.	CASSTRVKYTEAFF	TGTGCCAGCAGTACCAGGGTAAAGTACACTGAAGCTTTCTTT
TRBV5-4	TRBD1	TRBJ2-5	.	CASRDRGGARQETQYF	TGTGCCAGCAGAGACAGGGGCGGGGCCCGACAAGAGACCCAGTACTTC
TRBV6-5	.	TRBJ2-1	few	CASSSTVNEQFF	TGTGCCAGCAGTTCCACGGTGAATGAGCAGTTCTTC
TRBV7-9	TRBD1	TRBJ1-1	.	CASSLGQGITEAFF	TGTGCCAGCAGCCTGGGACAGGGGATCACTGAAGCTTTCTTT
TRBV15	.	TRBJ1-1	.	CATSREGRTAEAFF	TGTGCCACCAGCAGAGAGGGTAGGACAGCTGAAGCTTTCTTT
TRBV5-4	TRBD1	TRBJ2-3	.	CASSLAAGGNTDTQYF	TGTGCCAGCAGCTTGGCCGCAGGGGGAAACACAGATACGCAGTATTTT
TRBV5-4	TRBD2	TRBJ2-1	.	CASSGRLAVAYNEQFF	TGTGCCAGCAGCGGGCGACTAGCGGTGGCCTACAATGAGCAGTTCTTC